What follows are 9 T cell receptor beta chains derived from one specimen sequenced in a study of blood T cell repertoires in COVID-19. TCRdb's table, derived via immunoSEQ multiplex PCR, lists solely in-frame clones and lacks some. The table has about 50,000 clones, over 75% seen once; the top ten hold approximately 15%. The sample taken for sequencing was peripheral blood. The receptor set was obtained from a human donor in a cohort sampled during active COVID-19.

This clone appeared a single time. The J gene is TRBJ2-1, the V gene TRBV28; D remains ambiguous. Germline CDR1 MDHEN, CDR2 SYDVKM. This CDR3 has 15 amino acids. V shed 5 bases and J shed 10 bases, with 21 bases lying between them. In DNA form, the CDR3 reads TGTGCCAGCAGTCTCGCCCCTGCGCGCAGCGCGGAGCAGTTCTTC. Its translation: CASSLAPARSAEQFF.

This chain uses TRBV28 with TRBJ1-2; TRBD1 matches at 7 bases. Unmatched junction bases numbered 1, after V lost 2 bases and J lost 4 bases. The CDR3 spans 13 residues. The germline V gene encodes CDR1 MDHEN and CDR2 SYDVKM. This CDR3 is CASSLRGPYGYTF. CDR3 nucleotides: TGTGCCAGCAGTTTAAGGGGGCCCTATGGCTACACCTTC.

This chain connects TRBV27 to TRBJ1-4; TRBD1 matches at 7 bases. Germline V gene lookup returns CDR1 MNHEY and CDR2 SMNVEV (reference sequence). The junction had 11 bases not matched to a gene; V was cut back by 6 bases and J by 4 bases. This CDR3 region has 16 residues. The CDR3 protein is CASRGQPTGVNEKLFF. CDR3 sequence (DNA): TGTGCCAGCAGAGGTCAACCTACAGGGGTTAATGAAAAACTGTTTTTT.

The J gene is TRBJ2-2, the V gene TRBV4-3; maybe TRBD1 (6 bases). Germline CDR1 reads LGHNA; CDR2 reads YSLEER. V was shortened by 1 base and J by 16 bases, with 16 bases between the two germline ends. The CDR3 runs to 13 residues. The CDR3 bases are TGCGCCAGCAGCCAAGGTCTCGACAGGCCAAGGTTTTTT. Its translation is CASSQGLDRPRFF.

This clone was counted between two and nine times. The CDR3 DNA sequence: TGCGCCAGCAGCCTCCCTGGCGGGGACTACAAGACCCAGTACTTC. Amino acids: CASSLPGGDYKTQYF. This chain connects TRBV4-1 to TRBJ2-5, with TRBD2 matching over 7 bases. Losses at the gene ends were 4 bases for V and 6 bases for J; bases not matched to a gene: 11. Germline lookup yields CDR1 MGHRA and CDR2 YSYEKL. The CDR3 sequence is 15 residues long.

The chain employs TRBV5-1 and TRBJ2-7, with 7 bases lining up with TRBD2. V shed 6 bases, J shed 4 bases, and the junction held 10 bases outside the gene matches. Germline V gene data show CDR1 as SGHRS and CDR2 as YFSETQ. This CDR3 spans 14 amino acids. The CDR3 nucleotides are TGCGCCAGCAACGGGGGGACTACACCTTACGAGCAGTACTTC. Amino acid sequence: CASNGGTTPYEQYF.

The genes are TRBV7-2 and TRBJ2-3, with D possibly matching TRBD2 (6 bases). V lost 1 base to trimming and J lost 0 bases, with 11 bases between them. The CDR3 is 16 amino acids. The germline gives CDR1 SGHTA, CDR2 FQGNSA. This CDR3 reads CASSLVAGISTDTQYF. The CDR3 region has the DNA TGTGCCAGCAGCTTAGTCGCGGGAATAAGCACAGATACGCAGTATTTT. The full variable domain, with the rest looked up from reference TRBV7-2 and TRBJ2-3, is GAGVSQSPSNKVTEKGKDVELRCDPISGHTALYWYRQSLGQGLEFLIYFQGNSAPDKSGLPSDRFSAERTGGSVSTLTIQRTQQEDSAVYLCASSLVAGISTDTQYFGPGTRLTVL.

CDR3 protein: CASSLVGRAPDTQYF. CDR3 coding DNA: TGTGCCAGCAGCTTAGTAGGCAGGGCGCCAGATACGCAGTATTTT. The V call is TRBV7-6, the J call TRBJ2-3, with D perhaps matching TRBD1 (5 bases). CDR1 SGHVS and CDR2 FNYEAQ come from the germline V gene. This CDR3 region has 15 residues. Trimming left V 1 base short and J 4 bases short, with 12 bases between.

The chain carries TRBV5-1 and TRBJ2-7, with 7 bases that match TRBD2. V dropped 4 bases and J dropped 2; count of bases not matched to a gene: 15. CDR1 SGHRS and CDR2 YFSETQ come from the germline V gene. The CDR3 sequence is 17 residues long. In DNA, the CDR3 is TGCGCCAGCAGCATTCAACCGGGGACTACCAATCCCTACGAGCAGTACTTC. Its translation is CASSIQPGTTNPYEQYF.